Each of the 15 T cell receptor beta chains below was sequenced from the same sample in a study of blood T cell repertoires in COVID-19. TCRdb's table, derived via immunoSEQ multiplex PCR, lists solely in-frame clones and lacks some. The profile shows almost 200,000 clones, 86% of them singletons. The specimen was peripheral blood. These receptors all stem from an older woman with acute or convalescent COVID-19.

The chain has TRBV27 and TRBJ1-6, with 7 nucleotides matching TRBD1. Trimming at V came to 3 bases and at J to 3 bases, leaving 5 bases not matched to a gene. Germline V gene sequence: CDR1 MNHEY, CDR2 SMNVEV (reference sequence). The CDR3 is 16 residues long. The CDR3 bases are TGTGCCAGCAGTTTCGGAGGGGGCAACTATAATTCACCCCTCCACTTT. Translating it yields CASSFGGGNYNSPLHF.

This chain connects TRBV5-4 to TRBJ1-2; 7 bases line up with TRBD1. This CDR3 spans 16 amino acids. Germline V gene sequence: CDR1 SGHNT, CDR2 YYREEE (reference sequence). Trimming removed 4 bases from V and 2 bases from J; junction bases left unmatched: 11. CDR3 residues: CASSGDRNRLNYGYTF. CDR3 DNA: TGTGCCAGCAGCGGGGACAGAAACCGATTAAACTATGGCTACACCTTC.

The V and J genes are TRBV5-1 and TRBJ2-5; 8 nucleotides match TRBD2. CDR1 and CDR2 from the germline V gene are SGHRS and YFSETQ. The CDR3 is 14 amino acids. V trimming: 3 bases; J trimming: 5 bases; junction bases outside the gene matches: 6. The CDR3 here is CASSYSGGRETQYF. CDR3 bases: TGCGCCAGCAGCTACAGCGGGGGACGGGAGACCCAGTACTTC.

In DNA form, the CDR3 reads TGTGCCAGCAGCCCCCGGGAGACGTCCTACGAGCAGTACTTC. As protein: CASSPRETSYEQYF. The chain links TRBV7-2 to TRBJ2-7; tentative D call: TRBD2 (6 bases). Germline V lookup: CDR1 SGHTA, CDR2 FQGNSA. V gave up 5 bases and J gave up 1 base, with 12 bases separating them. This CDR3 spans 14 amino acids.

This rearrangement joins TRBV10-3 to TRBJ1-1, with a possible D match to TRBD1 (5 bases). Germline V gives CDR1 ENHRY, CDR2 SYGVKD. Trimming removed 2 bases from V and 5 bases from J, with 12 bases in between. CDR3 length: 14 residues. This chain's CDR3 is CAISEINRGTEAFF. The CDR3, as DNA: TGTGCCATCAGTGAGATTAATCGGGGGACTGAAGCTTTCTTT.

CDR3 nucleotide sequence: TGTGCCAGCAGCTTACAGGGGCCCGCCGGGGAGCTGTTTTTT. Protein product: CASSLQGPAGELFF. The chain carries TRBV7-2 and TRBJ2-2, with D maybe TRBD1 (6 bases). V shed 2 bases and J shed 6 bases, with 10 bases lying between them. This CDR3 region has 14 residues. From germline, CDR1 is SGHTA and CDR2 FQGNSA.

In its sample, this clone was seen a few times. The chain has TRBV19 and TRBJ1-4, with D perhaps matching TRBD1 (5 bases). The germline V gene has CDR1 LNHDA and CDR2 SQIVND (reference sequence). Deletions cut 3 bases from V and 10 bases from J, with 18 bases between. The CDR3 contains 15 residues. The chain's CDR3 is CASSISWGDFGKLFF. CDR3 sequence (DNA): TGTGCCAGTAGTATCTCTTGGGGGGATTTTGGAAAACTGTTTTTT.

The chain uses TRBV7-9 and TRBJ1-1; unclear D gene. Trimming cost V 7 bases and J 1 base, with 13 bases left between them. This CDR3 has 14 amino acids. The germline CDR1 and CDR2 sequences are SEHNR and FQNEAQ (reference sequence). In DNA, the CDR3 is TGTGCCAGCACCATCGCCTCAGAGAACACTGAAGCTTTCTTT. It encodes CASTIASENTEAFF.

The chain recombines TRBV29-1 with TRBJ2-1; no clear D gene. The length of the CDR3 is 15 residues. V lost 4 bases and J 7 bases, leaving 20 bases between the germline ends. Germline lookup yields CDR1 SQVTM and CDR2 ANQGSEA. DNA for the CDR3: TGCAGCGTTGGCTCGGGTCTGGTTAATGGGAATGAGCAGTTCTTC. Encoded protein: CSVGSGLVNGNEQFF.

This chain connects TRBV5-1 to TRBJ2-7, with TRBD2 as a possible D gene (7 bases). This CDR3 is built from 13 residues. Germline assignment: CDR1 SGHRS and CDR2 YFSETQ. Trimming took off 2 bases at V and 7 bases at J, with 13 bases between the two ends. The CDR3 is CASSFPGGEEQYF. Here the CDR3 DNA reads TGCGCCAGCAGCTTCCCGGGGGGCGAAGAGCAGTACTTC.

The chain links TRBV5-1 to TRBJ1-1, with 8 bases fitting TRBD1. CDR1 and CDR2 from the germline V gene are SGHRS and YFSETQ. This CDR3 is built from 15 residues. J gave up 7 bases and V 0 bases, and 8 bases lay outside the gene matches. CDR3 DNA: TGCGCCAGCAGCTTGGCGGACAGGGCTGTCAGTGAAGCTTTCTTT. Its protein is CASSLADRAVSEAFF.

The chain links TRBV10-3 to TRBJ1-2; 9 bases map to TRBD1. CDR1 is ENHRY and CDR2 is SYGVKD in the germline V gene. The CDR3 loop spans 15 amino acids. V was pared by 7 bases and J by 6 bases, with 12 bases of the junction left unmatched. The DNA of the CDR3 is TGTGCCATCAATCCCGGGACAGGGTTGCAGAATGGCTACACCTTC. This codes for CAINPGTGLQNGYTF.

This clone appeared once. This chain links TRBV4-2 with TRBJ2-3; TRBD2 aligns across 9 bases. There are 18 residues in the CDR3. V was pared by 6 bases and J by 1 base, with 14 bases of the junction left unmatched. Germline CDR1 LGHNA, CDR2 YNFKEQ. In DNA, the CDR3 is TGTGCCAGCAGTCCCCTAGGTAGCGGGAGTTTTGGCACAGATACGCAGTATTTT. It specifies CASSPLGSGSFGTDTQYF.

This chain connects TRBV10-1 to TRBJ2-3; 7 positions agree with TRBD1. V lost 0 bases, J lost 8 bases, and 11 bases stayed unmatched. Germline CDR1 reads WNHNN; CDR2 reads SYGVQD (reference sequence). CDR3 length: 16 residues. Written as DNA, the CDR3 is TGCGCCAGCAGTGAGTCGCAGGGCCACCCAGGGGGTACGCAGTATTTT. It encodes CASSESQGHPGGTQYF.

This chain connects TRBV4-1 to TRBJ1-6, with 12 bases lining up with TRBD1. CDR3 length: 17 amino acids. V was pared by 4 bases and J by 8 bases, with 9 bases of the junction left unmatched. The germline V gene encodes CDR1 MGHRA and CDR2 YSYEKL. DNA of the CDR3: TGCGCCAGCAGCCTCAACTCGGGACAGGGGGCGGATTCACCCCTCCACTTT. Its protein product is CASSLNSGQGADSPLHF.